This T cell receptor (beta chain) is from a study of Ad26.COV2.S vaccination and SARS-CoV-2 variants. Study as a whole: Ad26.COV2.S was injected intramuscularly once or twice, 56 days apart.

Indicated treatment: 19 received Ad26.COV2.S at low or high dose, single or two shots; several received placebo; per-sample allocation not given. Specimen acquisition occurred on day 63 following the initial vaccine or placebo injection. Here immunoSEQ multiplex PCR was the method, and the copy in TCRdb shows in-frame clones only, minus some. This table has around 270,000 clones, roughly 89% appearing once. The length of the CDR3 is 14 residues. V was clipped by 7 bases and J by 0 bases; unmatched bases: 1. Germline V gene sequence: CDR1 SNHLY, CDR2 FYNNEI. This clone was seen a single time. Its antigen is unidentified. Study observations and caveats: Vaccine recipients posted higher spike-specific TCR breadth than their placebo counterparts.

The material was peripheral blood, obtained in a trial of Ad26.COV2.S vaccine versus placebo. The chain couples TRBV2 to TRBJ2-2, with 8 bases lining up with TRBD1. The TCR comes from a person between 18 and 60 years old who received the Ad26.COV2.S COVID-19 vaccine or a placebo. DNA for the CDR3: TGTGCCAGCAAGACAGGGGCGAACACCGGGGAGCTGTTTTTT. Residues: CASKTGANTGELFF.